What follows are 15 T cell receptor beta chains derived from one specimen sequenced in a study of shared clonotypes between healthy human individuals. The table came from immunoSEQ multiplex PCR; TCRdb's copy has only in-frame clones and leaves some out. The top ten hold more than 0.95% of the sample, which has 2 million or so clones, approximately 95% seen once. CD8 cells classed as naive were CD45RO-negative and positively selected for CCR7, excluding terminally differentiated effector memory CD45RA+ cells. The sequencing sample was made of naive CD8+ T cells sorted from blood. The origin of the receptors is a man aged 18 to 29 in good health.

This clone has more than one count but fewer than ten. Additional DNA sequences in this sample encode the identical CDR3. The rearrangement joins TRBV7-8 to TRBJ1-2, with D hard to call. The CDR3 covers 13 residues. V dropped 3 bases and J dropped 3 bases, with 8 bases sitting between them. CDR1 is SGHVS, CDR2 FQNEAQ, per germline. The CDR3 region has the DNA TGTGCCAGCAGCTTGGAAGGAGACTATGGCTACACCTTC. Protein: CASSLEGDYGYTF.

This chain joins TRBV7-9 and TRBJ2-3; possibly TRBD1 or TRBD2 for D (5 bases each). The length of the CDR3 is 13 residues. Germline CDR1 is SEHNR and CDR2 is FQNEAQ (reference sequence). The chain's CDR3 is CATRGASTDTQYF. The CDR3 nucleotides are TGTGCAACAAGAGGGGCTAGCACAGATACGCAGTATTTT.

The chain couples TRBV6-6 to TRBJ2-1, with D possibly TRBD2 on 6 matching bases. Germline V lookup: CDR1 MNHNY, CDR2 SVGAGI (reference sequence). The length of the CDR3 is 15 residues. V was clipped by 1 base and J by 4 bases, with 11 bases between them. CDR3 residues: CASSYFASEYNEQFF. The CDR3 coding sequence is TGTGCCAGCAGTTACTTCGCTAGCGAGTACAATGAGCAGTTCTTC.

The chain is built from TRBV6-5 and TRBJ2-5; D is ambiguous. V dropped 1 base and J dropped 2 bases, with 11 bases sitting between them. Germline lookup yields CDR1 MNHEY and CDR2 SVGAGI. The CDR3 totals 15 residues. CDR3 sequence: CASSYYPADQETQYF. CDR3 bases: TGTGCCAGCAGTTACTACCCGGCAGATCAAGAGACCCAGTACTTC.

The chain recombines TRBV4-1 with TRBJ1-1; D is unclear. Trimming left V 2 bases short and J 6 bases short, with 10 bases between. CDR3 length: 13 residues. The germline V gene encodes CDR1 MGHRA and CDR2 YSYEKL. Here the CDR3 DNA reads TGCGCCAGCAGCCAAACTAATTCAGCTGAAGCTTTCTTT. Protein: CASSQTNSAEAFF.

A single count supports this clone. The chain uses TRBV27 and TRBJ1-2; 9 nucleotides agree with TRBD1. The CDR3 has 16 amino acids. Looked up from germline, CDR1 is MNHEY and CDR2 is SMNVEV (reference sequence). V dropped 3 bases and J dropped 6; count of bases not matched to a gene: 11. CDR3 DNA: TGTGCCAGCAGTTTTTATCCGGGACAGGGCAAGGATGGCTACACCTTC. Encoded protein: CASSFYPGQGKDGYTF.

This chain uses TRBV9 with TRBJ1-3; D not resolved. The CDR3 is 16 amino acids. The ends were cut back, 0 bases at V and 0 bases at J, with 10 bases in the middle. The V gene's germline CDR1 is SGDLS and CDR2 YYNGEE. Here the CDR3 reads CASSVDPISSGNTIYF. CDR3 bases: TGTGCCAGCAGCGTAGACCCGATCTCCTCTGGAAACACCATATATTTT.

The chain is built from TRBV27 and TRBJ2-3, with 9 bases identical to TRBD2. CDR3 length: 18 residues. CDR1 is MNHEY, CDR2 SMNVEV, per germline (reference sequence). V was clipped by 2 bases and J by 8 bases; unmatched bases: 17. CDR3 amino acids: CASSLTGTSSAFYGTQYF. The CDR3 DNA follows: TGTGCCAGCAGTTTAACCGGGACTAGCAGCGCGTTTTATGGTACGCAGTATTTT.

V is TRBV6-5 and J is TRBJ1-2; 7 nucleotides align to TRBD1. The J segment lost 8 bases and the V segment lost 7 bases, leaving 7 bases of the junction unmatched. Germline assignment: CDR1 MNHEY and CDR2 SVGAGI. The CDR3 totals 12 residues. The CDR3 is CASTTPGQGYTF. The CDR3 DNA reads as TGTGCCAGCACTACTCCGGGACAGGGCTACACCTTC.

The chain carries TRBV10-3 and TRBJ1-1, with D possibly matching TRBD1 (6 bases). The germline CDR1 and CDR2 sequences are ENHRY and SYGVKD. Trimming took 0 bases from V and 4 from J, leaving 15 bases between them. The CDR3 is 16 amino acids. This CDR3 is CAISESVKGGVTEAFF. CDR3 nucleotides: TGTGCCATCAGTGAGTCGGTCAAAGGGGGGGTCACTGAAGCTTTCTTT.

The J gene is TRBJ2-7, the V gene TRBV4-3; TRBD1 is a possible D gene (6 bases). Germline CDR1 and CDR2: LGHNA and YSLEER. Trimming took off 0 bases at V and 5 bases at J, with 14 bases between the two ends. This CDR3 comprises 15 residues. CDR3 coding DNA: TGCGCCAGCAGCCAAGATGTGGTGGGGGCCAACGAGCAGTACTTC. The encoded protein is CASSQDVVGANEQYF.

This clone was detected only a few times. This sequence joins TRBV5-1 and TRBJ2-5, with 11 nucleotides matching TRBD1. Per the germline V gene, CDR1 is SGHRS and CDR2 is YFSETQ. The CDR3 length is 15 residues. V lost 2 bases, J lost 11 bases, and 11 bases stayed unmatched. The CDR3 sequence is CASSFRGQGDQEQYF. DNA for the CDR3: TGCGCCAGCAGCTTTAGGGGACAGGGGGATCAGGAGCAGTACTTC.

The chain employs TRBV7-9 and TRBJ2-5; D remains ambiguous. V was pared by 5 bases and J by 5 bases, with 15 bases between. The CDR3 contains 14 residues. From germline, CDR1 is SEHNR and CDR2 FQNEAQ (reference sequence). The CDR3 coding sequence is TGTGCCAGCAGCCCGGACCCGATGAGGGAGACCCAGTACTTC. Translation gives CASSPDPMRETQYF.

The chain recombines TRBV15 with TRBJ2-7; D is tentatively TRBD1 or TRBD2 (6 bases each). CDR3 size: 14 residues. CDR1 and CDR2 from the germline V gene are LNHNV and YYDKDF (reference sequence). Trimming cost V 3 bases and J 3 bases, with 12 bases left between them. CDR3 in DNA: TGTGCCACCAGCAGTCCAGGGGAGGACTACGAGCAGTACTTC. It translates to CATSSPGEDYEQYF.

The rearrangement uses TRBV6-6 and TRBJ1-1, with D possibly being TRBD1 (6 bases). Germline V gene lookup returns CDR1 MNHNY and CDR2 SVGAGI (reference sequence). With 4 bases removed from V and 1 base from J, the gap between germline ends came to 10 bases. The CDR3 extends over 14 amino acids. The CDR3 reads CASSSRDKNTEAFF. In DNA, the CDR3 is TGTGCCAGCAGTTCGCGGGACAAGAACACTGAAGCTTTCTTT.